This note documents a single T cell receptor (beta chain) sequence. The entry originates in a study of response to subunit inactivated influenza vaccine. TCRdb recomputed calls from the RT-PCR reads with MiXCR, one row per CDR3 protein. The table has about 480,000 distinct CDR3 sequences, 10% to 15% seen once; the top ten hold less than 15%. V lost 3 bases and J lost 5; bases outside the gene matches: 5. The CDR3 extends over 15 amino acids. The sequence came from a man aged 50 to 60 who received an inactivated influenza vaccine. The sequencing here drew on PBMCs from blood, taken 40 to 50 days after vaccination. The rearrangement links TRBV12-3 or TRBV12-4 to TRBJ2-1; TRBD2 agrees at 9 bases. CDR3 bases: TGTGCCAGCAGTTTCGGGGCGGGAGGGGACAATGAGCAGTTCTTC. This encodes CASSFGAGGDNEQFF.